A selection of T cell receptor beta chains follows, all from one sample in a study of cytomegalovirus exposure and HLA in healthy donors. Generated by immunoSEQ multiplex PCR, the TCRdb table keeps only in-frame clones and is missing some. The profile covers over 200,000 clones, with about 86% appearing a single time and around 3% taken by the ten largest. Source material: PBMCs. Receptor source: a woman under 30 in good health and CMV-seronegative. Each CDR3 is given with its conserved first and last residue. D genes are given only for firm matches. Clone size is shown for a subset of rows, as once, few, many or a class of expanded clone.

clone size	J gene	V gene	D gene	CDR3 protein	CDR3 DNA
few	TRBJ1-2	TRBV6-1	-	CASSEDADYGYTF	TGTGCCAGCAGTGAAGACGCGGACTATGGCTACACCTTC
-	TRBJ2-3	TRBV9	TRBD1	CASSVLIQGSIDTQYF	TGTGCCAGCAGCGTCCTAATACAGGGGTCTATTGATACGCAGTATTTT
once	TRBJ2-2	TRBV7-8	TRBD2	CASSLASSGSYTGELFF	TGTGCCAGCAGCTTAGCGTCTAGCGGGAGTTACACCGGGGAGCTGTTTTTT
once	TRBJ1-5	TRBV6-6	TRBD1	CASTGDRTLQPQHF	TGTGCCAGCACTGGGGACAGGACGCTCCAGCCCCAGCATTTT
-	TRBJ2-6	TRBV6-5	-	CASSYANSGANVLTF	TGTGCCAGCAGTTACGCTAACTCTGGGGCCAACGTCCTGACTTTC
-	TRBJ2-1	TRBV5-1	-	CASSSDLGVLVDEQFF	TGCGCCAGCAGCTCTGATCTAGGGGTTTTGGTCGATGAGCAGTTCTTC
-	TRBJ1-1	TRBV28	TRBD1	CASGRTGNLPEAFF	TGTGCCAGCGGCCGGACAGGGAATCTTCCTGAAGCTTTCTTT
-	TRBJ1-1	TRBV28	TRBD1	CASSPSGTGIPEAFF	TGTGCCAGCAGTCCATCCGGGACAGGGATTCCTGAAGCTTTCTTT
once	TRBJ2-1	TRBV6-5	-	CASSPQGGEQFF	TGTGCCAGCAGTCCCCAGGGAGGTGAGCAGTTCTTC
-	TRBJ1-2	TRBV14	-	CASSQDTSSANYGYTF	TGTGCCAGCAGCCAAGATACCTCGAGTGCTAACTATGGCTACACCTTC
-	TRBJ2-5	TRBV7-9	TRBD2	CASSLLLAGGLVPETQYF	TGTGCCAGCAGCTTACTTCTAGCGGGAGGGTTAGTTCCGGAGACCCAGTACTTC